This T cell receptor (beta chain) stems from a study of HIV-infected patients and healthy controls. This clonotype came up many times. Germline V gene lookup returns CDR1 MNHEY and CDR2 SMNVEV (reference sequence). The V end was cut by 3 bases, the J end by 3 bases, with 9 bases between. This CDR3 is 14 amino acids long. Approximately 500 ng RNA was reverse transcribed with alpha and beta constant-region primers. Separate chain-specific third strand synthesis with multiplexing indices produced the alpha and beta libraries. TCRdb ran MiXCR on the 5' RACE reads and lists one entry per CDR3 protein. Here the sample spans more than 15,000 distinct CDR3 sequences, about 9% being singletons. Antiretroviral therapy had run roughly three months, about 14 weeks, before follow-up blood collection. Whole blood was used without fractionation, so all unsorted peripheral T cells were included.

The V gene is TRBV27, the J gene TRBJ1-5, with TRBD1 as a possible D gene (6 bases). The sequences come from blood, collected during antiretroviral therapy. The receptor was isolated from an adult with HIV infection. The CDR3 loop is CASSFGGPNQPQHF. The CDR3 DNA reads as TGTGCCAGCAGTTTCGGGGGGCCCAATCAGCCCCAGCATTTT.